One and the same sample provided the 30 T cell receptor beta chains below, sequenced in a study of CD8 T cells in Susac syndrome. Random-hexamer reverse transcription was applied to about 0.45 to 1 ug RNA. TCRdb re-called the immunoSEQ multiplex PCR reads through MiXCR, storing one row per CDR3 protein. The sample lists over 350,000 distinct CDR3 sequences; more than 80% were seen once. Sequences were obtained from CD8+ T cells from PBMCs. The origin of the receptors is a human donor with multiple sclerosis.

The genes are TRBV4-1 and TRBJ2-1, with 10 bases fitting TRBD2. With 1 base clipped from V and 7 bases from J, the junction kept 4 bases outside the gene matches. This CDR3 has 15 amino acids. From germline, CDR1 is MGHRA and CDR2 YSYEKL. CDR3 in DNA: TGCGCCAGCAGCCAAGGAGAACTAGCGGGGAATGAGCAGTTCTTC. This codes for CASSQGELAGNEQFF.

This clonotype was counted a few times. The gene calls are TRBV27 and TRBJ2-1; D is uncertain. Germline CDR1 reads MNHEY; CDR2 reads SMNVEV (reference sequence). The V end lost 7 bases, the J end lost 1 base, and 5 bases lay between the germline ends. The CDR3 totals 12 residues. DNA of the CDR3: TGTGCCAGCACCGGGTCCTACAATGAGCAGTTCTTC. It encodes CASTGSYNEQFF.

The chain employs TRBV6-1 and TRBJ2-7; D perhaps matches TRBD2 (6 bases). Germline V gene lookup returns CDR1 MNHNS and CDR2 SASEGT. The length of the CDR3 is 15 residues. Trimming shortened V by 11 bases and J by 3 bases, and 23 bases separated the two germline ends. The CDR3 DNA sequence: TGTGCCTGCTCAAAGGGCGCGGGGCCGGACTACGAGCAGTACTTC. Residues: CACSKGAGPDYEQYF.

The rearrangement links TRBV27 to TRBJ2-4; D unresolved. V was clipped by 8 bases and J by 8 bases, with 13 bases between them. Germline V CDR1 and CDR2: MNHEY, SMNVEV (reference sequence). The CDR3 sequence is 12 residues long. This CDR3 reads CASRGKWHIQYF. CDR3 coding DNA: TGTGCCAGCCGTGGAAAATGGCACATTCAGTACTTC.

The rearrangement links TRBV19 to TRBJ2-7; TRBD1 is a possible D gene (5 bases). V was cut by 6 bases and J by 0 bases, with 6 bases left in between. The CDR3 consists of 12 residues. The V gene's germline CDR1 is LNHDA and CDR2 SQIVND (reference sequence). The CDR3 DNA follows: TGTGCCAGTAGGGACAACTCCTACGAGCAGTACTTC. Translation: CASRDNSYEQYF.

This sequence joins TRBV5-1 and TRBJ2-3; 13 nucleotides align to TRBD2. V shed 0 bases, J shed 0 bases, and the junction held 4 bases outside the gene matches. This CDR3 has 18 amino acids. Germline CDR1 is SGHRS and CDR2 is YFSETQ. The CDR3 nucleotides read TGCGCCAGCAGCTTGGGACTAGCGGGGGGCACTAGCACAGATACGCAGTATTTT. Protein sequence: CASSLGLAGGTSTDTQYF.

This clonotype is a singleton in its sample. V usage is TRBV10-3 and J usage is TRBJ2-1; no clear D gene. V lost 0 bases, J lost 10 bases, and 7 bases lay in between. Germline-derived CDR1 and CDR2 are ENHRY and SYGVKD. This CDR3 is built from 12 residues. This CDR3 is CAISESKREQFF. CDR3 DNA: TGTGCCATCAGTGAGTCGAAGAGAGAGCAGTTCTTC.

V and J are TRBV7-8 and TRBJ1-1; D perhaps matches TRBD1 (5 bases). The CDR3 has 16 residues. The V end lost 0 bases, the J end lost 1 base, and 12 bases lay between the germline ends. In germline, CDR1 is SGHVS, CDR2 FQNEAQ. DNA of the CDR3: TGTGCCAGCAGCTTAGCAGTATCAGGGTCGAACACTGAAGCTTTCTTT. Amino acids: CASSLAVSGSNTEAFF.

The chain has TRBV30 and TRBJ1-3; D not certain. V was cut by 2 bases and J by 4 bases, with 12 bases left in between. The CDR3 runs to 14 residues. Germline V gives CDR1 GTSNPN, CDR2 SVGIG (reference sequence). The CDR3 reads CAWSTGMGGNTIYF. For the CDR3, the DNA is TGTGCCTGGAGTACCGGAATGGGCGGAAACACCATATATTTT.

The chain joins TRBV2 to TRBJ2-1; 7 nucleotides agree with TRBD2. The CDR3 spans 14 residues. With V trimmed by 6 bases and J by 4 bases, 6 bases remained unmatched. From germline, CDR1 is SNHLY and CDR2 FYNNEI. This chain's CDR3 is CASSGGTSYNEQFF. In DNA, the CDR3 is TGTGCCAGCAGCGGGGGGACTTCTTACAATGAGCAGTTCTTC. Based on the CDR3 plus reference TRBV2 and TRBJ2-1, the full variable domain is EPEVTQTPSHQVTQMGQEVILRCVPISNHLYFYWYRQILGQKVEFLVSFYNNEISEKSEIFDDQFSVERPDGSNFTLKIRSTKLEDSAMYFCASSGGTSYNEQFFGPGTRLTVL.

The chain links TRBV6-2 or TRBV6-3 to TRBJ1-2; 9 nucleotides align to TRBD1. In germline, CDR1 is MNHEY, CDR2 SVGEGT. The CDR3 extends over 17 amino acids. Trimming removed 1 base from V and 4 bases from J; junction bases left unmatched: 10. The CDR3 region is CASSYWDRAMSGYGYTF. The DNA for the CDR3 is TGTGCCAGCAGTTACTGGGACAGGGCCATGAGTGGCTATGGCTACACCTTC.

The V gene is TRBV20-1, the J gene TRBJ2-3, with D possibly TRBD2 on 6 matching bases. The CDR3 spans 14 residues. Germline-derived CDR1 and CDR2 are DFQATT and SNEGSKA (reference sequence). Trimming removed 3 bases from V and 1 base from J, with 11 bases in between. CDR3 nucleotide sequence: TGCAGTGCTAGTATGCGGGGTGGCACAGATACGCAGTATTTT. This sequence encodes CSASMRGGTDTQYF.

The chain carries TRBV27 and TRBJ2-1; TRBD2 matches at 12 bases. Per the germline V gene, CDR1 is MNHEY and CDR2 is SMNVEV (reference sequence). This CDR3 is built from 16 residues. The V gene end was trimmed by 2 bases and the J gene end by 14 bases; junction bases not matched to a gene: 13. The chain's CDR3 is CASSLPGLAGSYSEFF. CDR3 DNA: TGTGCCAGCAGTTTACCGGGACTAGCGGGTTCTTATTCGGAGTTCTTC.

The chain employs TRBV4-1 and TRBJ2-1, with D possibly matching TRBD1 (6 bases). CDR1 MGHRA and CDR2 YSYEKL come from the germline V gene. CDR3 size: 15 residues. V lost 4 bases and J lost 5, with 15 bases in between. Written as DNA, the CDR3 is TGCGCCAGCAGCCGAGTAGCTAAGGGGGACAATGAGCAGTTCTTC. Protein sequence: CASSRVAKGDNEQFF.

The V and J genes are TRBV15 and TRBJ2-2; D is perhaps TRBD2 (6 bases). Deletions cut 0 bases from V and 2 bases from J, with 16 bases between. Per germline, CDR1 LNHNV and CDR2 YYDKDF (reference sequence). The CDR3 consists of 18 residues. The CDR3 coding sequence is TGTGCCACCAGCAGAGATGGTAGCGCGGGGCTTAACACCGGGGAGCTGTTTTTT. Translating it yields CATSRDGSAGLNTGELFF.

CDR3 in DNA: TGCGCCAGCAGCCAAGTAATAGCCAAAAACATTCAGTACTTC. Translating it yields CASSQVIAKNIQYF. V and J are TRBV4-1 and TRBJ2-4, with D unresolved. V was clipped by 1 base and J by 0 bases, with 4 bases between them. The CDR3 length is 14 residues. Germline lookup yields CDR1 MGHRA and CDR2 YSYEKL.

The CDR3 DNA reads as TGTGCCAGCAGCCGGAGCCGGGACAGGCTGCGGATCACAGATACGCAGTATTTT. Encoded protein: CASSRSRDRLRITDTQYF. The chain employs TRBV11-1 and TRBJ2-3; 8 bases fit TRBD1. V shed 5 bases, J shed 2 bases, and the junction held 15 bases outside the gene matches. This CDR3 is 18 amino acids long. Germline V gives CDR1 SGHAT, CDR2 FQDESV (reference sequence).

The J gene is TRBJ2-2, the V gene TRBV12-3 or TRBV12-4; 8 bases map to TRBD1. The CDR3 is 14 residues long. V lost 4 bases to trimming and J lost 7 bases; unmatched junction nucleotides: 5. The DNA for the CDR3 is TGTGCCAGCAGTTGGACAGGGAGCAACGGGGAGCTGTTTTTT. Translated: CASSWTGSNGELFF.

This chain links TRBV29-1 with TRBJ1-1; TRBD1 might be the D (5 bases). CDR1 and CDR2 (germline): SQVTM, ANQGSEA. The CDR3 extends over 14 amino acids. V shed 5 bases and J shed 0 bases, with 13 bases lying between them. The CDR3 reads CSVWGGYMNTEAFF. The CDR3 DNA follows: TGCAGCGTTTGGGGGGGGTATATGAACACTGAAGCTTTCTTT.

Here the CDR3 DNA reads TGTGCCAGCAGTTTAGGCCCAGCCGGGGAGCTGTTTTTT. Amino acids: CASSLGPAGELFF. This chain connects TRBV27 to TRBJ2-2; D is undetermined. The CDR3 sequence is 13 residues long. The V end was cut by 2 bases, the J end by 6 bases, with 7 bases between. The germline CDR1 and CDR2 sequences are MNHEY and SMNVEV (reference sequence).

This chain connects TRBV16 to TRBJ2-5; 8 bases agree with TRBD2. The CDR3 has 13 amino acids. Germline assignment: CDR1 KGHSY and CDR2 FQNENV. V lost 7 bases, J lost 3 bases, and 4 bases stayed unmatched. CDR3 sequence reads: CASNAGGEETQYF. The CDR3 DNA is TGTGCCAGCAATGCGGGAGGAGAAGAGACCCAGTACTTC.

The chain combines TRBV6-2 or TRBV6-3 with TRBJ1-5, with a possible D match to TRBD1 (5 bases). Germline-derived CDR1 and CDR2 are MNHEY and SVGEGT. Trimming pared 7 bases from V and 0 bases from J, leaving 13 bases between. This CDR3 is built from 15 residues. In DNA form, the CDR3 reads TGTGCCAGCACCCCTGATGGACATAGCAATCAGCCCCAGCATTTT. Its protein is CASTPDGHSNQPQHF.

J is TRBJ2-7 and V is TRBV7-9; D assignment may be TRBD1 or TRBD2 (5 bases each). V lost 0 bases and J lost 2, with 11 bases in between. Germline V lookup: CDR1 SEHNR, CDR2 FQNEAQ (reference sequence). The CDR3 extends over 15 amino acids. The CDR3 nucleotides read TGTGCCAGCAGCTTAGCGGGGGAACCCGCCTACGAGCAGTACTTC. As protein: CASSLAGEPAYEQYF. The variable domain in full, completed from reference TRBV7-9 and TRBJ2-7, reads DTGVSQNPRHKITKRGQNVTFRCDPISEHNRLYWYRQTLGQGPEFLTYFQNEAQLEKSRLLSDRFSAERPKGSFSTLEIQRTEQGDSAMYLCASSLAGEPAYEQYFGPGTRLTVT.

This chain's CDR3 is CAISESAHQPEQYF. DNA for the CDR3: TGTGCCATCAGTGAGTCCGCACACCAACCCGAGCAGTACTTC. The genes are TRBV10-3 and TRBJ2-7; D remains unclear. Germline-derived CDR1 and CDR2 are ENHRY and SYGVKD. Deletions cut 0 bases from V and 6 bases from J, with 12 bases between. The CDR3 is 14 residues long.

The rearrangement links TRBV20-1 to TRBJ2-7; D ambiguous. Germline V gene lookup returns CDR1 DFQATT and CDR2 SNEGSKA (reference sequence). The CDR3 is 12 residues long. V was trimmed by 6 bases and J by 1 base, leaving 10 bases between them. The CDR3 is CSAQSTSYEQYF. The CDR3 region has the DNA TGCAGTGCCCAAAGCACATCCTACGAGCAGTACTTC.

V is TRBV30 and J is TRBJ2-7; 8 positions match TRBD2. V dropped 0 bases and J dropped 5; count of bases not matched to a gene: 6. This CDR3 is built from 14 residues. CDR1 is GTSNPN and CDR2 is SVGIG in the germline V gene (reference sequence). CDR3 nucleotides: TGTGCCTGGAGTGTTCGGCGGGAGGCCCACGAGCAGTACTTC. Amino acid sequence: CAWSVRREAHEQYF.

The chain has TRBV30 and TRBJ1-1; D remains ambiguous. V was pared by 1 base and J by 0 bases, with 9 bases between. This CDR3 region has 14 residues. The V gene's germline CDR1 is GTSNPN and CDR2 SVGIG (reference sequence). The CDR3 DNA sequence: TGTGCCTGGAGTGATTGGACCTTGAACACTGAAGCTTTCTTT. It codes for CAWSDWTLNTEAFF.

In regard to this clonotype: Lacking the conserved final phenylalanine or tryptophan, this CDR3 likely reflects a read error. V usage is TRBV5-4 and J usage is TRBJ1-2, with TRBD1 matching over 7 bases. CDR1 and CDR2 from the germline V gene are SGHNT and YYREEE (reference sequence). The CDR3 extends over 15 amino acids. The V segment lost 2 bases and the J segment 2 bases; nucleotides outside the gene matches: 6. The CDR3 DNA reads TGTGCCAGCAGCTTAACCGGGACAGAGAACTATGGCTACACCTCC. As protein: CASSLTGTENYGYTS.

The chain couples TRBV3-1 to TRBJ1-2; no definite D call. The V end was cut by 0 bases, the J end by 4 bases, with 18 bases between. Germline CDR1 is LGHDT and CDR2 is YNNKEL (reference sequence). The CDR3 contains 17 residues. The chain's CDR3 is CASSQDQAWGKAYGYTF. CDR3 coding DNA: TGTGCCAGCAGCCAAGATCAAGCATGGGGAAAGGCCTATGGCTACACCTTC.

The rearrangement joins TRBV7-6 to TRBJ2-3; 10 bases are shared with TRBD1. In germline, CDR1 is SGHVS, CDR2 FNYEAQ. CDR3 length: 15 amino acids. After removal of 1 base from V and 5 bases from J, the junction contained 3 bases not matched to a gene. The CDR3 reads CASSLVGQGVDTQYF. The CDR3 DNA follows: TGTGCCAGCAGCTTAGTAGGACAGGGGGTAGATACGCAGTATTTT.